A selection of T cell receptor beta chains follows, all from one sample in a study of T cell responses to AZD1222 COVID-19 vaccine. TCRdb keeps only in-frame clones here, not all; method: immunoSEQ multiplex PCR. The sample includes over 130,000 clones, about 92% of them seen just once. Sequenced material: peripheral blood, taken 28 days after the second AZD1222 dose. These receptors all stem from an adult who received the AZD1222 COVID-19 vaccine. Both conserved end residues are part of each CDR3. D genes are given only for firm matches. A clone size is listed for some rows: how often the clone was seen (once, few, many), or a class if it is expanded.

clone_size j_call d_call v_call cdr3_aa cdr3_nt
NA TRBJ1-2 NA TRBV6-2/TRBV6-3 CASSPSGVSGYTF TGTGCCAGCAGTCCATCAGGGGTTTCGGGCTACACCTTC
NA TRBJ2-1 NA TRBV6-5 CASSYSGGSSYNEQFF TGTGCCAGCAGTTACTCGGGCGGGTCCTCCTACAATGAGCAGTTCTTC
NA TRBJ2-2 NA TRBV20-1 CSASRAGANTGELFF TGCAGTGCTAGTAGGGCAGGGGCGAACACCGGGGAGCTGTTTTTT
NA TRBJ2-7 TRBD1 TRBV27 CASSLGTGLNEQYF TGTGCCAGCAGTTTAGGGACAGGGTTGAACGAGCAGTACTTC
NA TRBJ2-3 TRBD2 TRBV4-1 CASSQYLAGLFSTDTQYF TGCGCCAGCAGCCAATACCTAGCGGGCCTGTTTAGCACAGATACGCAGTATTTT
NA TRBJ2-2 NA TRBV11-3 CASSSSRAGELFF TGTGCCAGCAGCTCCTCCCGGGCCGGGGAGCTGTTTTTT
NA TRBJ2-4 NA TRBV5-6 CASSFKQILAKNIQYF TGTGCCAGCAGCTTTAAGCAAATCCTAGCCAAAAACATTCAGTACTTC
NA TRBJ1-6 NA TRBV28 CASSFPRPGSPLHF TGTGCCAGCAGTTTCCCCAGGCCTGGTTCACCCCTCCACTTT
NA TRBJ1-1 TRBD1 TRBV27 CASSLTGRENTEAFF TGTGCCAGCAGTTTGACAGGGCGAGAGAACACTGAAGCTTTCTTT
NA TRBJ1-2 TRBD1 TRBV6-5 CASSYPRSGQENGYTF TGTGCCAGCAGTTACCCCCGATCGGGACAGGAAAATGGCTACACCTTC
NA TRBJ2-1 TRBD2 TRBV19 CASSKPGLSSNEQFF TGTGCCAGTAGTAAACCGGGACTATCGTCCAATGAGCAGTTCTTC
NA TRBJ2-5 NA TRBV7-2 CASSTVGRPLGKWETQYF TGTGCCAGCAGCACCGTGGGCAGACCCTTGGGCAAGTGGGAGACCCAGTACTTC
NA TRBJ2-1 TRBD2 TRBV24-1 CATSDLGRGRVYNEQFF TGTGCCACCAGTGATCTGGGTAGAGGGAGGGTCTACAATGAGCAGTTCTTC
NA TRBJ2-2 NA TRBV3-1/TRBV3-2 CASSPTSPAGELFF TGTGCCAGCAGCCCAACTAGTCCGGCCGGGGAGCTGTTTTTT
few TRBJ1-6 TRBD1 TRBV4-2 CASRPDRAYNSPLHF TGTGCCAGCAGACCCGACAGGGCTTATAATTCACCCCTCCACTTT
once TRBJ1-1 NA TRBV7-8 CASSLSTTGSLTEAFF TGTGCCAGCAGCTTATCGACGACAGGATCCCTAACTGAAGCTTTCTTT
NA TRBJ2-1 TRBD2 TRBV5-1 CASSPRGLAGGPGAHDEQFF TGCGCCAGCAGCCCCCGGGGACTAGCGGGAGGGCCCGGGGCACACGATGAGCAGTTCTTC
once TRBJ2-5 TRBD2 TRBV5-4 CASSMGGRRETQYF TGTGCCAGCAGCATGGGCGGGAGGAGAGAGACCCAGTACTTC
NA TRBJ2-7 NA TRBV11-3 CASSTDSYEQYF TGTGCCAGCAGCACTGACAGCTACGAGCAGTACTTC
NA TRBJ2-7 TRBD1 TRBV19 CASSVRQGASYEQYF TGTGCCAGTAGTGTGCGACAGGGGGCAAGTTACGAGCAGTACTTC